This record looks at one T cell receptor beta chain sequence and its context. The antigen this receptor binds is unknown. Per-base qualities were not stored, and no clone one base away is much larger. The V and J ends are trimmed by 4 bases and 1 base, leaving 13 bases between them. The CDR3, from cysteine to phenylalanine, totals 15 residues. Only CDR3 DNA is held: 45 bases, read in frame from base 1. The germline V gene encodes CDR1 SGHDN and CDR2 FVKESK. The record originates from a study of blood T cell repertoires in COVID-19 (dated by TCRdb to 2019 to 2021). Describing the broader study: Samples from collaborators originated in the United States, Italy and Spain and spanned both the acute and convalescent phases of COVID-19. The material from the prospective study consisted of cDNA or gDNA derived from T cells, B-cell-depleted T cells, or PBMCs. The dataset comprised deeply sampled blood TCRbeta repertoires from subjects exposed to, actively infected with, or recovered from COVID-19. The repertoires were made available in a free public database intended to serve as a resource for research on the immune response to SARS-CoV-2. Samples came from the ongoing ImmuneRACE study (first 160 participants) plus 1,254 subjects from 6 global collaborators. Nearly every sample came with metadata listing a de-identified subject ID, COVID-19 status, age in years and sex. Where HLA class I and class II types were available, the types were taken from metadata supplied by the sample provider, not from assay-based typing.

One collaborating source in Seattle enrolled patients while the patients were actively infected and followed the patients over time throughout the course of disease. Whole blood was collected in K2EDTA tubes by collaborating institutions according to the institutions' own protocols. For TCRbeta analysis, collaborator samples were shipped as frozen whole blood, as isolated PBMCs, or as DNA extracted from either sample type. The immunoSEQ Assay, a bias-controlled multiplex PCR, was used to amplify TCRbeta CDR3 regions from genomic DNA. The authors' pipeline ran thus. The number of nucleated cells in each sample was estimated from the amplification of reference gene primers within the assay. To quantify the absolute abundance of each unique TCRbeta CDR3 rearrangement, sequence reads were collapsed and filtered. For each sample, productive Simpson clonality was calculated as the square root of Simpson's diversity index across productive rearrangements. Imported from immuneACCESS, the table was reduced by TCRdb to in-frame sequences with V and J called. These copies leave out some clones; in studies compared against another copy, an unresolved V gene accounts for under half, and the cause of the remainder is not known. That table is the source of V, J and clone size, and D and trimming were worked out from the DNA. The sample yields about 200,000 clones; 85% to 90% were counted once. Approximately 10% of the sample comes from the top ten.

What the work shows at the level of the full study, not this receptor alone: The amount of clinical and demographic metadata varied by source and participant and was provided uncurated.

This chain joins TRBV14 to TRBJ1-2; possibly the D gene is TRBD1, per 5 matching bases. The receptor comes from a woman aged 50 to 60 with COVID-19, enrolled during active disease. The material sequenced was peripheral blood. The CDR3 loop reads CASSPTGGINYGYTF. The nucleotide sequence is given as TGTGCCAGCAGCCCAACGGGGGGGATTAACTATGGCTACACCTTC.